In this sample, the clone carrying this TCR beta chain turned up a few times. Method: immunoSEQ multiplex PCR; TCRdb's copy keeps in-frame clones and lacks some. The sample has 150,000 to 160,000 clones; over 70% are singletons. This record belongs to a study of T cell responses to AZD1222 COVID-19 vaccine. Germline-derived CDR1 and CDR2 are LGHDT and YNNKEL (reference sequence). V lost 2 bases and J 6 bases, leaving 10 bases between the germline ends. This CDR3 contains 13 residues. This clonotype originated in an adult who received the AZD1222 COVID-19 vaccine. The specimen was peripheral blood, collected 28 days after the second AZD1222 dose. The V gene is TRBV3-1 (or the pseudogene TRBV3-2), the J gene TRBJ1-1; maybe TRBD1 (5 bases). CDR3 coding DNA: TGTGCCAGCAGCCAATACGGGGCCCCTGAAGCTTTCTTT. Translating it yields CASSQYGAPEAFF.